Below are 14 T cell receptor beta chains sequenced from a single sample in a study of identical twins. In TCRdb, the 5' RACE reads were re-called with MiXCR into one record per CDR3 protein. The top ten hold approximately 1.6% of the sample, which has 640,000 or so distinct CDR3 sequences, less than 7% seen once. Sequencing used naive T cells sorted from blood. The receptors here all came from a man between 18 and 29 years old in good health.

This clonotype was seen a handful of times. The CDR3 sequence is CASSPSDEADTQYF. CDR3 nucleotides: TGTGCCAGCAGTCCCTCGGACGAGGCAGATACGCAGTATTTT. V and J are TRBV2 and TRBJ2-3; D is uncertain. Germline V CDR1 and CDR2: SNHLY, FYNNEI. This CDR3 has 14 amino acids. V was trimmed by 5 bases and J by 4 bases, leaving 13 bases between them.

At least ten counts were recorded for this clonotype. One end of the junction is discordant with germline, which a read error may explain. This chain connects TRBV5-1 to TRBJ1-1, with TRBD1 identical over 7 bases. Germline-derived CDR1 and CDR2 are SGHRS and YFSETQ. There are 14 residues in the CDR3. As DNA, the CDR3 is TGCGCCAGCAGCTCGACCGGGACAGTCCCTGAGGCTTTCTTT. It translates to CASSSTGTVPEAFF.

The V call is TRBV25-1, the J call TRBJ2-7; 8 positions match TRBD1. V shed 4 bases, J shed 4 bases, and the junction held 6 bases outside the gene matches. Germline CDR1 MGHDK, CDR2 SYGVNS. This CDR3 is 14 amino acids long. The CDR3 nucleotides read TGTGCCAGCAGTGTCGGACAGGGCGTTTACGAGCAGTACTTC. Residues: CASSVGQGVYEQYF.

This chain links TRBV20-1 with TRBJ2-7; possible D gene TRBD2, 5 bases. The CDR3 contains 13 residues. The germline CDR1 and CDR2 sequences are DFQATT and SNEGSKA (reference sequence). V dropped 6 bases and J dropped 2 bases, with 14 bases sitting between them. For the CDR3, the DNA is TGCAGTGCCCGAGCGTGGGAGACCTACGAGCAGTACTTC. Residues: CSARAWETYEQYF.

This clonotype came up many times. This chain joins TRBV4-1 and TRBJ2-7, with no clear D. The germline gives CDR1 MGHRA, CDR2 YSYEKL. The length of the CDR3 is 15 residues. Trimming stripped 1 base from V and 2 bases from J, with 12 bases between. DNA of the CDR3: TGCGCCAGCAGCCAAGTGTTTGCGGAGACCTACGAGCAGTACGTC. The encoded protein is CASSQVFAETYEQYV.

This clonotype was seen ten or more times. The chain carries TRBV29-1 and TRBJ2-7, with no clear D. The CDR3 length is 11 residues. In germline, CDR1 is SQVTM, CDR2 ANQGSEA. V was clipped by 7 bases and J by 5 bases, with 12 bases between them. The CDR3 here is CSAQVNHEQYF. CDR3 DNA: TGCAGCGCGCAGGTTAACCACGAGCAGTACTTC.

The chain's CDR3 is CASSRRTPGGHEQYF. In nucleotides, the CDR3 is TGCGCCAGCAGCAGGAGGACACCGGGAGGTCACGAGCAGTACTTC. The chain couples TRBV5-1 to TRBJ2-7; 7 bases are shared with TRBD2. Germline V gene data show CDR1 as SGHRS and CDR2 as YFSETQ. The V and J ends lost 4 bases and 5 bases, in that order; junction bases with no gene match: 12. This CDR3 spans 15 amino acids.

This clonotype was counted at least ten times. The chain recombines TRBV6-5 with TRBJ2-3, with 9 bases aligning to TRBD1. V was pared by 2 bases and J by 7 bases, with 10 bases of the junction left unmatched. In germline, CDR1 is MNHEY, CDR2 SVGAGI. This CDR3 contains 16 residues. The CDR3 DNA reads TGTGCCAGCAGTTACCACCCGGGACAGGGAGGAAATACGCAGTATTTT. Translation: CASSYHPGQGGNTQYF.

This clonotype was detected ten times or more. The CDR3 DNA reads as TGCAGCGCGGAGTTGGTTGGAATGAACACTGAAGCTTTCTTT. Amino acid sequence: CSAELVGMNTEAFF. The V and J genes are TRBV29-1 and TRBJ1-1; D is unresolved. Trimming stripped 7 bases from V and 0 bases from J, with 15 bases between. The CDR3 contains 14 residues. Germline V gives CDR1 SQVTM, CDR2 ANQGSEA.

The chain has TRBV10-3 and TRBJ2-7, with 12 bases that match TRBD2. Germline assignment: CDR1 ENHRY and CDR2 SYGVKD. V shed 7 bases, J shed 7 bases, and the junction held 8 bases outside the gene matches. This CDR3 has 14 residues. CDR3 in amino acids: CAIKRLAGEIEQYF. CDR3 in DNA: TGTGCCATCAAACGACTAGCGGGAGAGATAGAGCAGTACTTC.

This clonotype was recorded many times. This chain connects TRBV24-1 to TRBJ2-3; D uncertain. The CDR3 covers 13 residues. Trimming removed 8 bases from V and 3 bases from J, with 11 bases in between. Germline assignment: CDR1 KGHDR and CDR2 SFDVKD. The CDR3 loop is CATMDRQTDTQYF. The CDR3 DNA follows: TGTGCCACCATGGATCGGCAGACAGATACGCAGTATTTT.

As DNA, the CDR3 is TGTGCCAGCAGCCTACCGATCTACTCAAGGGACAGGGGGTCCTACGAGCAGTACTTC. It yields the protein CASSLPIYSRDRGSYEQYF. The chain carries TRBV28 and TRBJ2-7; 11 bases are shared with TRBD1. The CDR3 contains 19 residues. Germline V gene data show CDR1 as MDHEN and CDR2 as SYDVKM. The trim removed 6 bases at V and 1 base at J, leaving 17 bases unmatched.

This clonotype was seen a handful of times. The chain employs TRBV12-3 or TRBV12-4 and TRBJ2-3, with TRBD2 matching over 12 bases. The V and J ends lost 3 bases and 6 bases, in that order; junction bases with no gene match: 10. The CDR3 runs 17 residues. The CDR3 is CASSFPSGRATLDTQYF. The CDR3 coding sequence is TGTGCCAGCAGTTTTCCTAGCGGGAGGGCCACCTTGGATACGCAGTATTTT.

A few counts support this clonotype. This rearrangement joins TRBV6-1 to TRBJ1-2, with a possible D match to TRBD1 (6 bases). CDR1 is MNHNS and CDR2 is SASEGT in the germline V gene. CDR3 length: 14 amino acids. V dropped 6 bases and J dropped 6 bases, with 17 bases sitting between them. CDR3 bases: TGTGCCAGCAGAAGGTCGGGGGCTCGGGATGGCTACACCTTC. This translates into CASRRSGARDGYTF.